Presented here are 8 T cell receptor beta chains from one specimen sequenced in a study of vaccination and CD4 T cells after COVID-19 (dated by TCRdb to 2021 to 2024). These receptors have no identified antigens. The meaning of the sample's treatment or condition label: approximately 11-day PBMC culture with coronavirus spike peptide pools or control peptides (ViraFEST assay). Library preparation was by PCR. The data were produced on an Illumina iSeq 100. DNA from cultured CD4+ T cells underwent TCR sequencing with the Oncomine TCR Beta short-read assay at the Johns Hopkins FTIC core. TCRdb ran its own pipeline on the public reads, namely fastp trimming at Q25 and MiXCR clone calling, and kept in-frame beta chains. CDR3 protein sequences are deduplicated, and each keeps its most common genes and DNA. The table for this sample lists 15,000 to 20,000 distinct CDR3 sequences; around 66% of them were counted only once. 6.5% to 8.5% of the sample is taken by the ten largest.

The sequencing input was CD4+ T cells from blood, cultured in vitro. These receptors all stem from a human donor who had recovered from COVID-19.

The chain combines TRBV19 with TRBJ2-3; D may be TRBD2 (5 bases). This CDR3 region has 14 residues. CDR1 and CDR2 (germline): LNHDA, SQIVND (reference sequence). V was cut by 3 bases and J by 2 bases, with 9 bases left in between. CDR3 sequence reads: CASSMRVLTDTQYF. As DNA, the CDR3 is TGTGCCAGTAGTATGCGGGTCCTCACAGATACGCAGTATTTT.

This chain uses TRBV20-1 with TRBJ1-2; TRBD1 matches 9 bases. V was pared by 4 bases and J by 5 bases, with 8 bases of the junction left unmatched. The CDR3 is made up of 14 amino acids. Germline CDR1 reads DFQATT; CDR2 reads SNEGSKA (reference sequence). The chain's CDR3 is CSAKSGTGSYGYTF. The DNA for the CDR3 is TGCAGTGCTAAATCCGGGACAGGGTCGTATGGCTACACCTTC.

This clonotype was picked up one time. The V gene is TRBV20-1, the J gene TRBJ1-1; unclear D gene. The V gene lost 0 bases and the J gene lost 0 bases, with 5 bases spanning the gap. Germline assignment: CDR1 DFQATT and CDR2 SNEGSKA (reference sequence). The CDR3 spans 13 residues. CDR3 bases: TGCAGTGCTAGAGATCCAGTGAACACTGAAGCTTTCTTT. It encodes CSARDPVNTEAFF.

J is TRBJ1-2 and V is TRBV6-5; D is perhaps TRBD1 (6 bases). Looked up from germline, CDR1 is MNHEY and CDR2 is SVGAGI. The CDR3 is made up of 15 amino acids. Trimming removed 0 bases at V and 7 bases at J, with 15 bases between. The chain's CDR3 is CASSYSIGDKAGYTF. For the CDR3, the DNA is TGTGCCAGCAGTTACTCGATTGGGGACAAGGCTGGCTACACCTTC.

The genes are TRBV6-4 and TRBJ1-2, with D tentatively TRBD1 (6 bases). Trimming took off 2 bases at V and 4 bases at J, with 8 bases between the two ends. The V gene's germline CDR1 is MRHNA and CDR2 SNTAGT. The CDR3 loop spans 13 amino acids. The CDR3 region is CASSDIGGYGYTF. CDR3 DNA sequence: TGTGCCAGCAGTGACATAGGGGGCTATGGCTACACCTTC.

The chain is built from TRBV15 and TRBJ1-3, with 7 bases matching TRBD1. The CDR3 totals 14 residues. Germline V gene sequence: CDR1 LNHNV, CDR2 YYDKDF (reference sequence). Losses at the gene ends were 6 bases for V and 2 bases for J; bases not matched to a gene: 4. CDR3 loop: CATSLGGAGNTIYF. DNA for the CDR3: TGTGCCACCAGTCTAGGGGGCGCTGGAAACACCATATATTTT.

This chain connects TRBV6-1 to TRBJ2-3, with TRBD1 identical over 8 bases. CDR1 and CDR2 from the germline V gene are MNHNS and SASEGT. Losses at the gene ends were 6 bases for V and 3 bases for J; bases not matched to a gene: 8. This CDR3 is built from 15 residues. The CDR3 loop is CASSRQGRGTDTQYF. The CDR3 DNA reads as TGTGCCAGCAGCAGACAGGGGCGAGGGACAGATACGCAGTATTTT.

CDR3 amino acids: CATQDRSNEQFF. CDR3 in DNA: TGTGCCACCCAAGACAGGTCCAATGAGCAGTTCTTC. The chain combines TRBV24-1 with TRBJ2-1; maybe TRBD1 (6 bases). The CDR3 runs to 12 residues. With 9 bases removed from V and 6 bases from J, the gap between germline ends came to 11 bases. Per the germline V gene, CDR1 is KGHDR and CDR2 is SFDVKD.